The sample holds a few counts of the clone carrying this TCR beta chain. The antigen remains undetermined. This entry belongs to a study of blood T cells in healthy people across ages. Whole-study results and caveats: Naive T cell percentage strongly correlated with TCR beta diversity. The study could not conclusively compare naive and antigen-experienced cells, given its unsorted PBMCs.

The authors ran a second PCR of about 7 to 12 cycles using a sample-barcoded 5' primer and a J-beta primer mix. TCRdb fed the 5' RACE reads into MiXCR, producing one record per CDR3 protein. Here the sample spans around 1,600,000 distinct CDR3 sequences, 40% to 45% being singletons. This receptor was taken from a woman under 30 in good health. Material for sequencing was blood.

The CDR3 is CASSNLAGGRNEQFF. Here the CDR3 DNA reads TGTGCCAGCAGCAACCTAGCGGGAGGGCGAAATGAGCAGTTCTTC. The V gene is TRBV5-6, the J gene TRBJ2-1; 12 bases match TRBD2. Germline-derived CDR1 and CDR2 are SGHDT and YYEEEE. J was trimmed by 7 bases and V by 4 bases; bases with no gene match: 6. This CDR3 region has 15 residues.